This T cell receptor beta chain was captured by sequencing in a study of control samples from healthy donors and cancer patients. The V end lost 6 bases, the J end lost 0 bases, and 9 bases lay between the germline ends. The CDR3 extends over 14 amino acids. From germline, CDR1 is MDHEN and CDR2 SYDVKM. Repertoires were generated with immunoSEQ multiplex PCR, while TCRdb's copy carries only in-frame clones and drops some. The sample lists 150,000 to 200,000 clones, about 86% occurring once. The sequencing sample was made of blood. V and J are TRBV28 and TRBJ1-5; D is uncertain. The TCR sequence derives from a man aged 18 to 30 in good health. The CDR3 nucleotides are TGTGCCAGCAGCAATCTGAATAGCAATCAGCCCCAGCATTTT. Its translation is CASSNLNSNQPQHF.